This TCR beta chain was found in a study of beta chain features in type 1 diabetes. Germline CDR1 MGHRA, CDR2 YSYEKL. Trimming pared 4 bases from V and 4 bases from J, leaving 16 bases between. The CDR3 spans 15 residues. In this sample, this clone turned up many times. The authors reverse transcribed all of the isolated RNA, so sequencing captured expressed TCRB transcripts. Some clones are missing from TCRdb's copy, which holds only in-frame ones; the method was immunoSEQ multiplex PCR. The data hold about 140,000 clones, with less than 10% observed a single time. This receptor was identified in a woman aged 35 to 49 in good health. The chain uses TRBV4-1 and TRBJ1-2; TRBD1 might be the D (6 bases). Sequencing was performed on central memory CD4+ T cells from blood. The CDR3 loop reads CASSPGQLGSYGYTF. The CDR3 nucleotides read TGCGCCAGCAGCCCAGGACAGTTAGGGAGCTATGGCTACACCTTC.